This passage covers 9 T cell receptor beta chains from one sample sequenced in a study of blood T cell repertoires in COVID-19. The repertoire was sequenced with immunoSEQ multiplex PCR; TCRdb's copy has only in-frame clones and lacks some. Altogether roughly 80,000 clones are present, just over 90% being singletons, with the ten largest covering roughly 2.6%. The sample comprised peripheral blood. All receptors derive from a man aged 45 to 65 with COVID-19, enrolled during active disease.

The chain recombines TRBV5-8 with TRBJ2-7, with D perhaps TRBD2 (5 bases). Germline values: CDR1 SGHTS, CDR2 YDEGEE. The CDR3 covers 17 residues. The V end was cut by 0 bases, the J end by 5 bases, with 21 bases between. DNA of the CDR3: TGTGCCAGCAGCTTGGGGACTTGGGGAAGGGTTGGCCACGAGCAGTACGTC. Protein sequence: CASSLGTWGRVGHEQYV.

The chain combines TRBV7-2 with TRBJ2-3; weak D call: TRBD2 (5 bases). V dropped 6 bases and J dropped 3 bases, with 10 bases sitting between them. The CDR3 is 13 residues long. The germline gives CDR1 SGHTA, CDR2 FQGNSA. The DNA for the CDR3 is TGTGCCAGCAGGCGCTCGGGGACAGATACGCAGTATTTT. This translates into CASRRSGTDTQYF.

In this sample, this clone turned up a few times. This CDR3 reads CASSNQGAETQYF. The DNA for the CDR3 is TGTGCCAGCAGCAACCAGGGGGCAGAGACCCAGTACTTC. The chain carries TRBV5-4 and TRBJ2-5, with 8 bases lining up with TRBD1. V lost 4 bases, J lost 4 bases, and 3 bases stayed unmatched. Germline V CDR1 and CDR2: SGHNT, YYREEE (reference sequence). This CDR3 region has 13 residues.

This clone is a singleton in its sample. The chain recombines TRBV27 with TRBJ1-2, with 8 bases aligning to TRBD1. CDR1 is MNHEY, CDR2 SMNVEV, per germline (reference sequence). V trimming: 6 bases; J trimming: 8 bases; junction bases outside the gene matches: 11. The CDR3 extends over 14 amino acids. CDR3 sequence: CASRSGQGAWGYTF. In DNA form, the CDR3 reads TGTGCCAGCAGATCCGGCCAGGGGGCGTGGGGCTACACCTTC.

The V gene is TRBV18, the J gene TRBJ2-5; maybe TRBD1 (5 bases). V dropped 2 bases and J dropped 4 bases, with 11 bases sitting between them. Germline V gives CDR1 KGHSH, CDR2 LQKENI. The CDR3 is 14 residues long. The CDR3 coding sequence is TGTGCCAGCTCACCATCGGTGGGGCCAGAGACCCAGTACTTC. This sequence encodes CASSPSVGPETQYF.

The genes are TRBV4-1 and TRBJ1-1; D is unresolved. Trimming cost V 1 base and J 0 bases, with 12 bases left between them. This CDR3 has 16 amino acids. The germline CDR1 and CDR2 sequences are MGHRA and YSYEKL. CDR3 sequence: CASSQGRARLNTEAFF. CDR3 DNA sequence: TGCGCCAGCAGCCAAGGTAGAGCCAGGTTGAACACTGAAGCTTTCTTT.

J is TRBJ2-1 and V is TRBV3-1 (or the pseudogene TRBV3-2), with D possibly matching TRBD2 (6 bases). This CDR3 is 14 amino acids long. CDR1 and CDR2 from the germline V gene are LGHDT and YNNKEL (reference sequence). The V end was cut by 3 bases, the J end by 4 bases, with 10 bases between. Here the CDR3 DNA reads TGTGCCAGCAGCCACTTAGCGGAGTACAATGAGCAGTTCTTC. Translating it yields CASSHLAEYNEQFF.

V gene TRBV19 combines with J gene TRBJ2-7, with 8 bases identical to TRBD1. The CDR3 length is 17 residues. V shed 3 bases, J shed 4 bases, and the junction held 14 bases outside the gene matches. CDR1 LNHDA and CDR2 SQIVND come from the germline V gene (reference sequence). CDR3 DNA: TGTGCCAGTAGTATCGTCCCAGACAGGGGTGCTTGTTACGAGCAGTACTTC. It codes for CASSIVPDRGACYEQYF.

Here the CDR3 DNA reads TGTGCCAGCAGCCACCTACAGGGATCCTACGAGCAGTACTTC. It encodes CASSHLQGSYEQYF. The chain recombines TRBV3-1 (or the pseudogene TRBV3-2) with TRBJ2-7, with a tentative D call TRBD1 (6 bases). The germline V and J ends were trimmed by 3 bases and 1 base, with 10 bases remaining between them. Germline V gene lookup returns CDR1 LGHDT and CDR2 YNNKEL (reference sequence). The CDR3 totals 14 residues.